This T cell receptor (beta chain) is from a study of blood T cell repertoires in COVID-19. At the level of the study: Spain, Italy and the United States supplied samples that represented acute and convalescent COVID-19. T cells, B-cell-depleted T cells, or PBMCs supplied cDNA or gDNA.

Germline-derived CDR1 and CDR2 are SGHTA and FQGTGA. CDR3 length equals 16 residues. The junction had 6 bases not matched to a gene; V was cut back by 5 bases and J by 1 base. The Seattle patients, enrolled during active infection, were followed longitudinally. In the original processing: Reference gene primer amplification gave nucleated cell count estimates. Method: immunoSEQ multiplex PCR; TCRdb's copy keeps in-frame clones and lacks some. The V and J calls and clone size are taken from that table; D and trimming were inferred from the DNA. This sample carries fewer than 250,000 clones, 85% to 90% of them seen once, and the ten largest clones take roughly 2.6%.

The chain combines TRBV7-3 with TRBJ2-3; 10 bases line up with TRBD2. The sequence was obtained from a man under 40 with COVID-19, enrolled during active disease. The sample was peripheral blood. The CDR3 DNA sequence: TGTGCCAGCAGCCGTAGCGGGGGGCGGGGCACAGATACGCAGTATTTT. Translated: CASSRSGGRGTDTQYF.